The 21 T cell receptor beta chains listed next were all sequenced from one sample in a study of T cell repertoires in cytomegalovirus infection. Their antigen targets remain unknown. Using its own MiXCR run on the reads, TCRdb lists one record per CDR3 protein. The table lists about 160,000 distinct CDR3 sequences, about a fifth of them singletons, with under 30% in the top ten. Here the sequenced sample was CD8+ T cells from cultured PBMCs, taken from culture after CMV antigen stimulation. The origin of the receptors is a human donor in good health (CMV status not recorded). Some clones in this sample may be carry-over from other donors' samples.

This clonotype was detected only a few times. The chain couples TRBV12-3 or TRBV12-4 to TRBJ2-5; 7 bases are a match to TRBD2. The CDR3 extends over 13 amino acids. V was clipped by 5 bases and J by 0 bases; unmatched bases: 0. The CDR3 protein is CASSGTNQETQYF. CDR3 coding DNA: TGTGCCAGCAGTGGGACTAACCAAGAGACCCAGTACTTC.

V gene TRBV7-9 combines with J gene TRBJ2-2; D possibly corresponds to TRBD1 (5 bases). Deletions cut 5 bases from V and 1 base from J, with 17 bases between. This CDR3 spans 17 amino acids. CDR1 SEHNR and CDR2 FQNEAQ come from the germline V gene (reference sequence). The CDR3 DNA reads TGTGCCAGCAGCGCCCACCGAAGGGGTCAGAACACCGGGGAGCTGTTTTTT. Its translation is CASSAHRRGQNTGELFF.

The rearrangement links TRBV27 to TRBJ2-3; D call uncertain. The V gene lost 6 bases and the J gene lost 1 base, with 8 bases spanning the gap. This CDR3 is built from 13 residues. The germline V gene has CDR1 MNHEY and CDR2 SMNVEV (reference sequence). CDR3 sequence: CASSFSRTDTQYF. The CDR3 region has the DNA TGTGCCAGCAGCTTCTCACGCACAGATACGCAGTATTTT.

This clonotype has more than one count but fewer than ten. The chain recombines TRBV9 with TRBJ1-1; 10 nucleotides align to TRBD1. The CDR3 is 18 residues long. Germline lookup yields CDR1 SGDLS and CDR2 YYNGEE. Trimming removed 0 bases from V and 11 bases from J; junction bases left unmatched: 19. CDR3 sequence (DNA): TGTGCCAGCAGCGTAGGGGGACAGGGGTATTCATTATTCCAGCGGGCTTTCTTT. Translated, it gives CASSVGGQGYSLFQRAFF. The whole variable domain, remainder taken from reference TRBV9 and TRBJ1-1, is DSGVTQTPKHLITATGQRVTLRCSPRSGDLSVYWYQQSLDQGLQFLIQYYNGEERAKGNILERFSAQQFPDLHSELNLSSLELGDSALYFCASSVGGQGYSLFQRAFFGQGTRLTVV.

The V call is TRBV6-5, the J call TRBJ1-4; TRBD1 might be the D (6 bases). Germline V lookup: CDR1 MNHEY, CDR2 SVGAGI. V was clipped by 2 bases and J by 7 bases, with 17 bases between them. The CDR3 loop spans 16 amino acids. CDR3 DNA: TGTGCCAGCAGTTACGGGGATAACAGGGAATTTGAAAAACTGTTTTTT. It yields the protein CASSYGDNREFEKLFF.

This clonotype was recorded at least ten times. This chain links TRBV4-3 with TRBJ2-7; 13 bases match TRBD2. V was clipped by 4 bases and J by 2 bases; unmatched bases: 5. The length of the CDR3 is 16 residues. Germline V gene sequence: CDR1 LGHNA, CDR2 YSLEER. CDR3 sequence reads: CASSLGTSGATYEQYF. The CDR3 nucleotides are TGCGCCAGCAGCCTCGGGACTAGCGGGGCCACCTACGAGCAGTACTTC.

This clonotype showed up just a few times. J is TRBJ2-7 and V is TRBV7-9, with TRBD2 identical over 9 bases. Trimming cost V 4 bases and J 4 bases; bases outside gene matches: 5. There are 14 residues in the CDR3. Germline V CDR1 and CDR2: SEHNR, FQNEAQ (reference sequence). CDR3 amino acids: CASSSTSGKYEQYV. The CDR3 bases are TGTGCCAGCAGCTCGACTAGCGGAAAATACGAGCAGTACGTC.

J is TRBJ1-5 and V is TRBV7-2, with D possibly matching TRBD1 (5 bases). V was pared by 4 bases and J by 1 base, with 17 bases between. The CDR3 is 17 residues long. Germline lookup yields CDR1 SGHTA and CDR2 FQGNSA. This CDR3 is CASSSWRGFGSNQPQHF. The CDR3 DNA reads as TGTGCCAGCAGCTCTTGGCGGGGGTTCGGCAGCAATCAGCCCCAGCATTTT. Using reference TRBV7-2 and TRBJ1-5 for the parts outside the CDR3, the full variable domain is GAGVSQSPSNKVTEKGKDVELRCDPISGHTALYWYRQSLGQGLEFLIYFQGNSAPDKSGLPSDRFSAERTGGSVSTLTIQRTQQEDSAVYLCASSSWRGFGSNQPQHFGDGTRLSIL.

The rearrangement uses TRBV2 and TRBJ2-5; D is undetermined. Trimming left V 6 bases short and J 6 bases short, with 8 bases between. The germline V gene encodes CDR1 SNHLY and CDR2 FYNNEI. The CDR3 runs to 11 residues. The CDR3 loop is CASSALQTQYF. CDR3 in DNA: TGTGCCAGCAGCGCCCTACAGACCCAGTACTTC.

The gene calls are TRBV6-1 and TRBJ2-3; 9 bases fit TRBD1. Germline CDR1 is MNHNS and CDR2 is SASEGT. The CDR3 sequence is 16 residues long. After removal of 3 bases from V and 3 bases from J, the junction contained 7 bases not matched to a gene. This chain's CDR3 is CASSEPSGQGTDTQYF. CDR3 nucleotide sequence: TGTGCCAGCAGTGAGCCCTCGGGACAGGGAACAGATACGCAGTATTTT.

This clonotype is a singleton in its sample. DNA for the CDR3: TGTGCCAGCACTGTGGCTGGGACCTCCTACGAGCAGTACTTC. It translates to CASTVAGTSYEQYF. The gene calls are TRBV28 and TRBJ2-7; D may be TRBD1 or TRBD2 (5 bases each). The V gene lost 7 bases and the J gene lost 0 bases, with 13 bases spanning the gap. Germline CDR1 is MDHEN and CDR2 is SYDVKM. There are 14 residues in the CDR3.

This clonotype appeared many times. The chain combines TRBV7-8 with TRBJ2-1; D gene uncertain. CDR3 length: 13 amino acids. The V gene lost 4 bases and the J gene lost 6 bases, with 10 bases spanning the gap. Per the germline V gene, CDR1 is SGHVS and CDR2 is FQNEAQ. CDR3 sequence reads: CASSSRQVNEQFF. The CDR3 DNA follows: TGTGCCAGCAGCTCCCGGCAGGTCAATGAGCAGTTCTTC.

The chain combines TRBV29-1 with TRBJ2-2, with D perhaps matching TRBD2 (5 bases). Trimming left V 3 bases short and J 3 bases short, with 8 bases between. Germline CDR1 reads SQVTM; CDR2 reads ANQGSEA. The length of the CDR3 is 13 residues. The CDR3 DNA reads TGCAGCGTTGAGGGAGCTGACACCGGGGAGCTGTTTTTT. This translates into CSVEGADTGELFF.

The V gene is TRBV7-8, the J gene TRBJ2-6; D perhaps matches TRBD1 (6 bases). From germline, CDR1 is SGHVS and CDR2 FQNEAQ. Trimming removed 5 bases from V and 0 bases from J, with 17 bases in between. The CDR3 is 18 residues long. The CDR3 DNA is TGTGCCAGCAGCCAGTCAGGGACACCGAGCTCTGGGGCCAACGTCCTGACTTTC. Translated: CASSQSGTPSSGANVLTF. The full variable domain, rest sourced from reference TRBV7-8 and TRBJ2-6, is GAGVSQSPRYKVAKRGQDVALRCDPISGHVSLFWYQQALGQGPEFLTYFQNEAQLDKSGLPSDRFFAERPEGSVSTLKIQRTQQEDSAVYLCASSQSGTPSSGANVLTFGAGSRLTVL.

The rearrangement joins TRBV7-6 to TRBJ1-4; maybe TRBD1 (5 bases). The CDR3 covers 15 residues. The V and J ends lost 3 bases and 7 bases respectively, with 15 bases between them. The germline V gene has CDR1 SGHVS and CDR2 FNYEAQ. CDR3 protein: CASSFQGESVEKLFF. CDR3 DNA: TGTGCCAGCAGCTTTCAAGGGGAATCGGTTGAAAAACTGTTTTTT.

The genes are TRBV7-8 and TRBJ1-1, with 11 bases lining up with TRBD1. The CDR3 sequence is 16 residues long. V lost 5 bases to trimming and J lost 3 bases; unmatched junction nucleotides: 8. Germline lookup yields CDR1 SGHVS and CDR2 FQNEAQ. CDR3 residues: CASSRPDRGQDTEAFF. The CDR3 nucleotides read TGTGCCAGCAGCCGTCCGGACAGGGGGCAGGACACTGAAGCTTTCTTT.

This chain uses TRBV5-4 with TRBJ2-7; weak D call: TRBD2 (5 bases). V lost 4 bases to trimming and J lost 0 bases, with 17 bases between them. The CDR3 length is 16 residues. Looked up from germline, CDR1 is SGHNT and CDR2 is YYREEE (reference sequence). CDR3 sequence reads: CASSPPLGGPSYEQYF. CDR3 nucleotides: TGTGCCAGCAGCCCACCCCTGGGCGGGCCCTCCTACGAGCAGTACTTC.

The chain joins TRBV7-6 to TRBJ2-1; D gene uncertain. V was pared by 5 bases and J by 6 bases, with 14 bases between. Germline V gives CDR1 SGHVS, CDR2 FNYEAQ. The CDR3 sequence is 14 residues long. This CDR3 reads CASSPQDRVNEQFF. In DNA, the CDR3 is TGTGCCAGCAGCCCCCAGGACCGAGTCAATGAGCAGTTCTTC.

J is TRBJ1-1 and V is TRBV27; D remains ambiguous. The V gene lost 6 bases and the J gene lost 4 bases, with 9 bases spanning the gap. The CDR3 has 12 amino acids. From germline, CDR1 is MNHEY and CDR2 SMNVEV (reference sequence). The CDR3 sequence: CASRSGVTEAFF. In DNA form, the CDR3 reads TGTGCCAGCAGGTCAGGTGTCACTGAAGCTTTCTTT.

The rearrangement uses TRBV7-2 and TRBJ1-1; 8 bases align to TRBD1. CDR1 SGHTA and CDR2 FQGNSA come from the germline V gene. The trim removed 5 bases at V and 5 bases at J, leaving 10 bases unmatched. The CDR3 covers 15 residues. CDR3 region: CASSLLQGVRTEAFF. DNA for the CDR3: TGTGCCAGCAGCCTTTTACAGGGGGTTCGGACTGAAGCTTTCTTT.

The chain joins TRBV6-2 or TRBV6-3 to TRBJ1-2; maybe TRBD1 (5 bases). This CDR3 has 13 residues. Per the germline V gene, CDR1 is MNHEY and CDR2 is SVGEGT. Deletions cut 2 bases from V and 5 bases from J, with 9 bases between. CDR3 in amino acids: CASSYTGPYGYTF. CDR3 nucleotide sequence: TGTGCCAGCAGTTACACAGGACCTTATGGCTACACCTTC.